Below, 32 T cell receptor beta chains from the same sample are listed, as sequenced in a study of OX40 agonist ivuxolimab in advanced cancers. The library relied on the immunoSEQ multiplex PCR assay. This is the immuneACCESS table as TCRdb keeps it, with only in-frame sequences that have V and J called. A part of the clones is gone; compared with another copy, unresolved V genes explain less than half, and the rest is unexplained. This sample holds approximately 58,000 clones; 70% to 90% were observed only once. The ten largest clones represent roughly 0.76% of the sample. Sequences were derived from CD4+ or CD8+ T cells sorted from blood, sampled in a trial of the OX40 agonist ivuxolimab. The receptors derive from an adult with an advanced solid tumor such as melanoma, head and neck, liver or kidney cancer.

This clone was recorded only once. The CDR3 is CASSGQAVNYGYTF. As DNA, the CDR3 is TGTGCCAGCAGCGGACAGGCGGTTAACTATGGCTACACCTTC. The chain combines TRBV7-9 with TRBJ1-2, with 7 bases aligning to TRBD1. The germline V gene has CDR1 SEHNR and CDR2 FQNEAQ (reference sequence). V shed 5 bases and J 1 base; nucleotides not matched to a gene: 4. The CDR3 length is 14 residues.

On this clone: Additional DNA sequences in this sample encode the identical CDR3. The chain couples TRBV7-2 to TRBJ2-1, with 11 bases lining up with TRBD2. The CDR3 sequence is 16 residues long. CDR1 and CDR2 from the germline V gene are SGHTA and FQGNSA. Unmatched junction bases numbered 4, after V lost 5 bases and J lost 1 base. Here the CDR3 DNA reads TGTGCCAGCAGCCTCCTAGCGGGAGGTTCCTACAATGAGCAGTTCTTC. The encoded protein is CASSLLAGGSYNEQFF. Complete variable domain (other parts from reference TRBV7-2 and TRBJ2-1): GAGVSQSPSNKVTEKGKDVELRCDPISGHTALYWYRQSLGQGLEFLIYFQGNSAPDKSGLPSDRFSAERTGGSVSTLTIQRTQQEDSAVYLCASSLLAGGSYNEQFFGPGTRLTVL.

This chain uses TRBV9 with TRBJ2-1; D perhaps matches TRBD1 (6 bases). Trimming took 0 bases from V and 4 from J, leaving 17 bases between them. The CDR3 loop spans 17 amino acids. Germline-derived CDR1 and CDR2 are SGDLS and YYNGEE. The chain's CDR3 is CASSVARQTGNYNEQFF. CDR3 nucleotides: TGTGCCAGCAGCGTAGCTCGACAAACAGGGAATTACAATGAGCAGTTCTTC.

The chain carries TRBV18 and TRBJ1-1, with D possibly TRBD1 on 6 matching bases. V was shortened by 3 bases and J by 6 bases, with 8 bases between the two germline ends. Germline CDR1 is KGHSH and CDR2 is LQKENI. The CDR3 sequence is 12 residues long. The CDR3 coding sequence is TGTGCCAGCTCACCCGGACAGTCTGAAGCTTTCTTT. Protein: CASSPGQSEAFF.

In this sample, this clone turned up once. The chain has TRBV5-1 and TRBJ1-6, with D possibly TRBD1 on 5 matching bases. V lost 4 bases, J lost 7 bases, and 12 bases lay in between. Germline V gene data show CDR1 as SGHRS and CDR2 as YFSETQ. This CDR3 has 14 residues. CDR3 nucleotides: TGCGCCAGCAGCGGGACTGAGGGCAATTCACCCCTCCACTTT. It specifies CASSGTEGNSPLHF.

The chain carries TRBV28 and TRBJ1-4, with 8 bases that match TRBD1. The germline V gene encodes CDR1 MDHEN and CDR2 SYDVKM. The V segment lost 4 bases and the J segment 8 bases; nucleotides outside the gene matches: 6. The length of the CDR3 is 14 residues. DNA for the CDR3: TGTGCCAGCAGTTCGCAGGGGGCAGGGGAAAAACTGTTTTTT. This sequence encodes CASSSQGAGEKLFF.

The V gene is TRBV7-3, the J gene TRBJ2-3; no clear D gene. The CDR3 contains 16 residues. Germline values: CDR1 SGHTA, CDR2 FQGTGA. The germline V and J ends were trimmed by 2 bases and 1 base, with 13 bases remaining between them. The CDR3 nucleotides are TGTGCCAGCAGCTTAGAGGCGCAGGCCCGCACAGATACGCAGTATTTT. The encoded protein is CASSLEAQARTDTQYF.

The chain couples TRBV5-1 to TRBJ1-5; a possible D gene is TRBD1 (6 bases). The CDR3 covers 13 residues. Trimming removed 5 bases at V and 4 bases at J, with 10 bases between. CDR1 SGHRS and CDR2 YFSETQ come from the germline V gene. CDR3 nucleotides: TGCGCCAGCAGATCTACAGGGAATCAGCCCCAGCATTTT. Its translation is CASRSTGNQPQHF.

This sequence joins TRBV9 and TRBJ1-4, with 11 nucleotides matching TRBD1. The CDR3 contains 16 residues. In germline, CDR1 is SGDLS, CDR2 YYNGEE. The ends lost 3 bases at V and 7 bases at J; junction bases unmatched: 8. The CDR3 DNA is TGTGCCAGCAGCGCGGAGACCGGGACAGGGGGTGAAAAACTGTTTTTT. Amino acid sequence: CASSAETGTGGEKLFF.

This clone has just a few counts. J is TRBJ1-1 and V is TRBV5-1; the match to TRBD1 covers 8 bases. Germline CDR1 SGHRS, CDR2 YFSETQ. With 2 bases clipped from V and 3 bases from J, the junction kept 6 bases outside the gene matches. CDR3 length: 15 amino acids. CDR3 loop: CASSLSGGAYTEAFF. The CDR3 DNA follows: TGCGCCAGCAGCTTATCAGGGGGCGCGTACACTGAAGCTTTCTTT.

V and J are TRBV5-6 and TRBJ2-1; TRBD2 aligns across 13 bases. This CDR3 spans 18 amino acids. V lost 4 bases, J lost 1 base, and 8 bases stayed unmatched. The germline CDR1 and CDR2 sequences are SGHDT and YYEEEE. The CDR3 bases are TGTGCCAGCAGCAAACTAGCGGGAGGGATTAGGTCCTACAATGAGCAGTTCTTC. This codes for CASSKLAGGIRSYNEQFF.

This rearrangement joins TRBV5-1 to TRBJ2-6; 7 nucleotides agree with TRBD1. V shed 1 base and J 1 base; nucleotides not matched to a gene: 8. CDR3 size: 18 residues. The germline V gene has CDR1 SGHRS and CDR2 YFSETQ. The CDR3 reads CASSLLGQASSGANVLTF. Here the CDR3 DNA reads TGCGCCAGCAGCTTGCTAGGACAGGCGAGTTCTGGGGCCAACGTCCTGACTTTC.

J is TRBJ2-1 and V is TRBV7-9; possibly TRBD2 for D (6 bases). This CDR3 is built from 17 residues. Trimming took 5 bases from V and 4 from J, leaving 21 bases between them. Per the germline V gene, CDR1 is SEHNR and CDR2 is FQNEAQ (reference sequence). The CDR3 loop reads CASSRRIGGRLYNEQFF. The CDR3 DNA reads as TGTGCCAGCAGCCGACGAATTGGGGGGAGACTTTACAATGAGCAGTTCTTC. The whole variable domain, remainder taken from reference TRBV7-9 and TRBJ2-1, is DTGVSQNPRHKITKRGQNVTFRCDPISEHNRLYWYRQTLGQGPEFLTYFQNEAQLEKSRLLSDRFSAERPKGSFSTLEIQRTEQGDSAMYLCASSRRIGGRLYNEQFFGPGTRLTVL.

V usage is TRBV25-1 and J usage is TRBJ1-2; perhaps TRBD1 as D (6 bases). V was clipped by 7 bases and J by 4 bases, with 19 bases between them. The CDR3 has 15 amino acids. Germline CDR1 is MGHDK and CDR2 is SYGVNS. DNA of the CDR3: TGTGCCAGCACCCGGGGGGCGGAGGCCGGCTATGGCTACACCTTC. This gives the protein CASTRGAEAGYGYTF.

The chain couples TRBV19 to TRBJ2-5; no reliable D call. Germline lookup yields CDR1 LNHDA and CDR2 SQIVND (reference sequence). The CDR3 length is 13 residues. Trimming stripped 4 bases from V and 5 bases from J, with 11 bases between. The CDR3 is CASSTTLGETQYF. The CDR3 DNA is TGTGCCAGTAGTACAACCCTTGGGGAGACCCAGTACTTC.

The chain is built from TRBV21-1 and TRBJ2-7; the tabulated D call, TRBD1, remains unverified against the DNA. TRBV21-1 is a recognized pseudogene. The CDR3 runs to 16 residues. The CDR3 bases are TGTGCCAGCAGCAATTCTCGGACAGGCGCCACCTACGAGCAGTACTTC. Its protein is CASSNSRTGATYEQYF.

This chain uses TRBV6-1 with TRBJ2-7, with D possibly being TRBD1 (5 bases). Between the trimmed V and J ends, which lost 3 bases and 2 bases, there was a span of 11 bases. The CDR3 totals 14 residues. CDR1 and CDR2 from the germline V gene are MNHNS and SASEGT. This chain's CDR3 is CASSELTVTYEQYF. The CDR3 DNA reads as TGTGCCAGCAGTGAGTTGACAGTTACCTACGAGCAGTACTTC.

The rearrangement joins TRBV14 to TRBJ2-7, with a weak D call TRBD1 (5 bases). Germline V lookup: CDR1 SGHDN, CDR2 FVKESK. The CDR3 contains 15 residues. Trimming took off 2 bases at V and 2 bases at J, with 13 bases between the two ends. As DNA, the CDR3 is TGTGCCAGCAGCCAATCGCAGGGTAGGGCCTACGAGCAGTACTTC. Its protein is CASSQSQGRAYEQYF.

J is TRBJ2-2 and V is TRBV5-1, with 9 positions matching TRBD2. The CDR3 contains 17 residues. Germline assignment: CDR1 SGHRS and CDR2 YFSETQ. Trimming took 1 base from V and 0 from J; bases not matched to a gene: 4. The CDR3, as DNA: TGCGCCAGCAGCTTGCAAGCGGGAGGATCGAACACCGGGGAGCTGTTTTTT. The encoded protein is CASSLQAGGSNTGELFF.

The chain employs TRBV7-2 and TRBJ1-1; no firm D call. CDR1 and CDR2 from the germline V gene are SGHTA and FQGNSA. The length of the CDR3 is 16 residues. Deletions cut 3 bases from V and 5 bases from J, with 19 bases between. The CDR3 coding sequence is TGTGCCAGCAGCTTGAGGGTCCTCATCTTGGGGACTGAAGCTTTCTTT. Translation: CASSLRVLILGTEAFF. Full variable domain (remainder filled in from reference TRBV7-2 and TRBJ1-1): GAGVSQSPSNKVTEKGKDVELRCDPISGHTALYWYRQSLGQGLEFLIYFQGNSAPDKSGLPSDRFSAERTGGSVSTLTIQRTQQEDSAVYLCASSLRVLILGTEAFFGQGTRLTVV.

The V and J genes are TRBV2 and TRBJ2-6, with 7 bases identical to TRBD1. V dropped 6 bases and J dropped 8; count of bases not matched to a gene: 10. The CDR3 totals 15 residues. Germline loops: CDR1 SNHLY, CDR2 FYNNEI. The CDR3 DNA reads as TGTGCCAGCAGGACGGCGACAGGGCCCACCAACGTCCTGACTTTC. It yields the protein CASRTATGPTNVLTF.

The genes are TRBV25-1 and TRBJ2-1, with D unclear. This CDR3 contains 15 residues. The germline CDR1 and CDR2 sequences are MGHDK and SYGVNS. V shed 6 bases and J shed 0 bases, with 12 bases lying between them. The CDR3 DNA sequence: TGTGCCAGCAGCATACAGAGCATCTCCTACAATGAGCAGTTCTTC. Encoded protein: CASSIQSISYNEQFF. The full variable domain, in which reference TRBV25-1 and TRBJ2-1 provide the parts outside the CDR3, is EADIYQTPRYLVIGTGKKITLECSQTMGHDKMYWYQQDPGMELHLIHYSYGVNSTEKGDLSSESTVSRIRTEHFPLTLESARPSHTSQYLCASSIQSISYNEQFFGPGTRLTVL.

The chain combines TRBV2 with TRBJ2-3; D gene uncertain. V was cut by 7 bases and J by 2 bases, with 10 bases left in between. Germline CDR1 is SNHLY and CDR2 is FYNNEI. The CDR3 has 13 amino acids. The CDR3 protein is CASKDRATDTQYF. CDR3 bases: TGTGCCAGCAAAGATCGTGCCACAGATACGCAGTATTTT. The variable domain in full, with the rest retrieved from reference TRBV2 and TRBJ2-3, is EPEVTQTPSHQVTQMGQEVILRCVPISNHLYFYWYRQILGQKVEFLVSFYNNEISEKSEIFDDQFSVERPDGSNFTLKIRSTKLEDSAMYFCASKDRATDTQYFGPGTRLTVL.

The chain is built from TRBV18 and TRBJ2-7, with D unresolved. The CDR3 has 13 amino acids. The germline V gene encodes CDR1 KGHSH and CDR2 LQKENI. Trimming removed 4 bases from V and 3 bases from J, with 10 bases in between. The DNA of the CDR3 is TGTGCCAGCTCACTGGGATCTCTCTACGAGCAGTACTTC. It encodes CASSLGSLYEQYF.

The chain combines TRBV7-3 with TRBJ2-3; 9 nucleotides agree with TRBD2. The CDR3 totals 12 residues. From germline, CDR1 is SGHTA and CDR2 FQGTGA. V shed 5 bases and J 14 bases; nucleotides not matched to a gene: 8. CDR3 in amino acids: CASSTIAGVRYF. The CDR3 DNA is TGTGCCAGCAGCACGATAGCGGGAGTTCGGTATTTT.

This chain uses TRBV9 with TRBJ1-2; TRBD1 matches at 7 bases. CDR3 size: 15 residues. Per the germline V gene, CDR1 is SGDLS and CDR2 is YYNGEE. The V segment lost 4 bases and the J segment 5 bases; nucleotides outside the gene matches: 11. In DNA, the CDR3 is TGTGCCAGCAGCCCTGACAGACAGGGACAATATGGCTACACCTTC. Its protein is CASSPDRQGQYGYTF.

The chain has TRBV7-9 and TRBJ2-3, with a weak D call TRBD2 (6 bases). The germline V gene has CDR1 SEHNR and CDR2 FQNEAQ (reference sequence). The CDR3 is 16 amino acids. V was shortened by 3 bases and J by 3 bases, with 16 bases between the two germline ends. The CDR3 protein is CASSFEAGLETDTQYF. The CDR3 region has the DNA TGTGCCAGCAGCTTTGAGGCGGGACTTGAAACAGATACGCAGTATTTT.

This clone was detected a few times. The chain uses TRBV2 and TRBJ2-1; perhaps TRBD2 as D (6 bases). V lost 8 bases and J 10 bases, leaving 24 bases between the germline ends. This CDR3 spans 15 amino acids. Per germline, CDR1 SNHLY and CDR2 FYNNEI. In DNA, the CDR3 is TGTGCCAGCCTCACAGGTCCCCAAGGGAGGTGGGAGCAGTTCTTC. This codes for CASLTGPQGRWEQFF.

The gene calls are TRBV4-3 and TRBJ2-7; 8 bases fit TRBD2. Germline CDR1 LGHNA, CDR2 YSLEER. J was trimmed by 1 base and V by 4 bases; bases with no gene match: 9. This CDR3 is built from 16 residues. This CDR3 reads CASSPNGAGGSYEQYF. The CDR3 DNA is TGCGCCAGCAGCCCCAATGGGGCGGGAGGTTCCTACGAGCAGTACTTC.

This clone was observed a single time. CDR3 nucleotide sequence: TGTGCCAGCTCCGGAACCCGGGGACCTGGGGCCAACGTCCTGACTTTC. The encoded protein is CASSGTRGPGANVLTF. The rearrangement links TRBV18 to TRBJ2-6; D could derive from TRBD1 or TRBD2 (5 bases each). Germline V gene lookup returns CDR1 KGHSH and CDR2 LQKENI. The CDR3 runs to 16 residues. Trimming took off 6 bases at V and 2 bases at J, with 14 bases between the two ends. The full variable domain, its missing parts supplied by reference TRBV18 and TRBJ2-6, is NAGVMQNPRHLVRRRGQEARLRCSPMKGHSHVYWYRQLPEEGLKFMVYLQKENIIDESGMPKERFSAEFPKEGPSILRIQQVVRGDSAAYFCASSGTRGPGANVLTFGAGSRLTVL.

This clone was found once. Other nucleotide sequences from this sample produce the same CDR3. The chain is built from TRBV14 and TRBJ2-6, with D unclear. There are 14 residues in the CDR3. The germline V gene encodes CDR1 SGHDN and CDR2 FVKESK. The V end lost 1 base, the J end lost 1 base, and 2 bases lay between the germline ends. The CDR3 sequence: CASSQVSGANVLTF. CDR3 nucleotides: TGTGCCAGCAGCCAAGTGTCTGGGGCCAACGTCCTGACTTTC.

The chain is built from TRBV12-5 and TRBJ2-5, with D perhaps being TRBD1 or TRBD2 (6 bases each). V was shortened by 3 bases and J by 3 bases, with 14 bases between the two germline ends. This CDR3 is 15 amino acids long. Germline values: CDR1 LGHNT, CDR2 FRNRAP. The CDR3 loop is CASGFPRGTKETQYF. CDR3 nucleotide sequence: TGTGCTAGTGGTTTCCCCCGCGGGACAAAAGAGACCCAGTACTTC.